A selection of T cell receptor beta chains follows, all from one sample in a study of T cell changes during pregnancy in multiple sclerosis. The data were produced by immunoSEQ multiplex PCR, yet TCRdb's version contains in-frame clones alone and is incomplete. The sample yields approximately 82,000 clones, 80% to 95% seen once. Sequences were derived from CD4+ T cells from peripheral blood mononuclear cells, sampled in the second trimester of pregnancy. These receptors came from a female donor with multiple sclerosis, enrolled in a pregnancy study. CDR3s include the opening cysteine and the closing phenylalanine or tryptophan. D genes are given only for firm matches. Expanded clones are given a class, and other clones once, few, many or no size at all.

v_call	j_call	d_call	clone_size	cdr3_nt	cdr3_aa
TRBV6-5	TRBJ1-2	-	-	TGTGCCAGCAGTTACTCGACAGCCTATGGCTACACCTTC	CASSYSTAYGYTF
TRBV12-5	TRBJ1-1	-	once	TGTGCTAGTGGTTTGGTCCCCTCGGGGAAGAACACTGAAGCTTTCTTT	CASGLVPSGKNTEAFF
TRBV2	TRBJ1-1	-	-	TGTGCCAGCAGTGCCCCTGAGCAGCCAGGGTACACTGAAGCTTTCTTT	CASSAPEQPGYTEAFF
TRBV28	TRBJ2-7	-	-	TGTGCCAGCCTTACCCGAGGGGGGGCGAATTACGAGCAGTACTTC	CASLTRGGANYEQYF
TRBV18	TRBJ1-3	TRBD1	-	TGTGCCAGCTCACCACCGACGGGACAGGGAACCCCCCTCTCTGGAAACACCATATATTTT	CASSPPTGQGTPLSGNTIYF
TRBV19	TRBJ2-7	TRBD2	-	TGTGCCAGTTCATCTAGCGGGAGTTACGAGCAGTACTTC	CASSSSGSYEQYF
TRBV6-6	TRBJ2-5	TRBD2	-	TGTGCCAGCAGTCTCCTGACTAGCGGGAGTTTCAAGTACTTC	CASSLLTSGSFKYF
TRBV27	TRBJ1-1	TRBD1	-	TGTGCCAGCAGTTCCCGGGGAACAGGGGTGAACACTGAAGCTTTCTTT	CASSSRGTGVNTEAFF
TRBV5-1	TRBJ2-7	TRBD2	-	TGCGCCAGCAGCTTGGACGGGACTAACTTCGAGCAGTACTTC	CASSLDGTNFEQYF
TRBV19	TRBJ1-6	-	-	TGTGCCAGTAGGGACACCTCTAATTCACCCCTCCACTTT	CASRDTSNSPLHF
TRBV2	TRBJ2-1	-	-	TGTGCCAGCAGTGAGACACTTCAGGAGTTCTTC	CASSETLQEFF
TRBV9	TRBJ2-3	-	few	TGTGCCAGCAGCGTAGACCCTTTTGGGGGGGCCTCAGATACGCAGTATTTT	CASSVDPFGGASDTQYF
TRBV19	TRBJ1-4	TRBD1	-	TGTGCCAGTAGTATAGAAGGACGGACAGGTTCATCTAATGAAAAACTGTTTTTT	CASSIEGRTGSSNEKLFF
TRBV5-6	TRBJ2-3	TRBD2	-	TGTGCCAGCAGCTTTCGTAGACTAGCGGGGTGGGATACGCAGTATTTT	CASSFRRLAGWDTQYF
TRBV20-1	TRBJ2-2	-	-	TGCAGTGCTAGGAGGGGGGGGGAGCTGTTTTTT	CSARRGGELFF
TRBV7-2	TRBJ1-1	-	-	TGTGCCAGCAGCCTACGCGGTAGCAGGGGCAAGGCTGAAGCTTTCTTT	CASSLRGSRGKAEAFF
TRBV11-2	TRBJ1-5	-	-	TGTGCCAGCAGTCCCGCGGGGCCTAATCAGCCCCAGCATTTT	CASSPAGPNQPQHF
TRBV19	TRBJ2-1	-	once	TGTGCCAGTAGGCGGCGGGACTACAATGAGCAGTTCTTC	CASRRRDYNEQFF
TRBV6-1	TRBJ2-5	-	-	TGTGCCAGCAACCCGGACGGGGGAGAGACCCAGTACTTC	CASNPDGGETQYF
TRBV5-6	TRBJ1-6	-	-	TGTGCCAGCAGCTTGGTTCCGGGCTCCTATAATTCACCCCTCCACTTT	CASSLVPGSYNSPLHF
TRBV19	TRBJ2-7	TRBD1	-	TGTGCCAGTAGTATCAAGGGACAGGGAGGCTACGAGCAGTACTTC	CASSIKGQGGYEQYF
TRBV18	TRBJ1-1	TRBD1	-	TGTGCCAGCTCACCGGGACAGGGAGGTTCGAACACTGAAGCTTTCTTT	CASSPGQGGSNTEAFF
TRBV4-3	TRBJ1-2	TRBD1	-	TGCGCCAGCAGCCATCAGGGACAGGGACTCGGCTATGGCTACACCTTC	CASSHQGQGLGYGYTF
TRBV5-1	TRBJ2-2	-	-	TGCGCCAGCAGCTTGGCGCTTGCAGCGAACACCGGGGAGCTGTTTTTT	CASSLALAANTGELFF
TRBV5-6	TRBJ2-3	TRBD2	-	TGTGCCAGCAGCTTGGCCGCGGGGGGGCCCCCAGATACGCAGTATTTT	CASSLAAGGPPDTQYF
TRBV10-3	TRBJ2-7	-	-	TGTGCCATCAGCCGGGACAACTTGTACGAGCAGTACTTC	CAISRDNLYEQYF
TRBV30	TRBJ1-6	-	-	TGTGCCTGGAGTGTAAGGAGGGAGTCCTTCTATAATTCACCCCTCCACTTT	CAWSVRRESFYNSPLHF
TRBV9	TRBJ2-3	TRBD2	-	TGTGCCAGCAGCACGGGACTAGCGGGGAGAACTAGCACAGATACGCAGTATTTT	CASSTGLAGRTSTDTQYF
TRBV11-3	TRBJ2-5	TRBD2	-	TGTGCCAGCAGCTTAGGGTCGCGGGGGGTAGGGGAGACCCAGTACTTC	CASSLGSRGVGETQYF
TRBV19	TRBJ2-3	TRBD2	-	TGTGCCAGTAGTCTCCCACCTAGCGGGGCTAGCACAGATACGCAGTATTTT	CASSLPPSGASTDTQYF
TRBV7-8	TRBJ2-3	TRBD1	-	TGTGCCAGCAGGACAGGGCGGCACCGCACAGATACGCAGTATTTT	CASRTGRHRTDTQYF
TRBV28	TRBJ1-4	-	-	TGTGCCACCTACAGGGTTGCTAATGAAAAACTGTTTTTT	CATYRVANEKLFF
TRBV9	TRBJ2-3	TRBD2	-	TGTGCCAGCAGCGAGACTAGCGGCACAGATACGCAGTATTTT	CASSETSGTDTQYF
TRBV18	TRBJ2-2	-	-	TGTGCCAGCTCAGCCCTCTCAGGAGGCGGGGAGCTGTTTTTT	CASSALSGGGELFF
TRBV19	TRBJ1-2	TRBD1	-	TGTGCCAGTAGTATCTCAGGGGACAGCTCGGGGAGATATGGCTACACCTTC	CASSISGDSSGRYGYTF
TRBV4-1	TRBJ2-7	-	-	TGCGCCAGCAGCCAAGACAGGGCACTCGAGCAGTACTTC	CASSQDRALEQYF
TRBV28	TRBJ1-1	TRBD1	-	TGTGCCAGCAGCCATGGGACAGCAAACACTGAAGCTTTCTTT	CASSHGTANTEAFF